These 18 T cell receptor beta chains were sequenced from one sample in a study of early T cells in non-severe SARS-CoV-2 infection. TCRdb processed the 5' RACE reads anew with MiXCR; each CDR3 protein has one entry. The repertoire holds about 61,000 distinct CDR3 sequences, less than 10% seen once, with 0.95% to 1.5% in the top ten. The sample consisted of whole blood. These receptor sequences come from an adult who was a healthcare worker with PCR-confirmed SARS-CoV-2 infection or an uninfected control (not recorded which).

This clonotype has just a few counts. The rearrangement links TRBV5-1 to TRBJ2-5, with 8 bases fitting TRBD2. Germline CDR1 and CDR2: SGHRS and YFSETQ. With 4 bases clipped from V and 5 bases from J, the junction kept 13 bases outside the gene matches. This CDR3 region has 16 residues. CDR3 loop: CASSPVPSGGGETQYF. In DNA form, the CDR3 reads TGCGCCAGCAGCCCGGTCCCAAGCGGGGGAGGTGAGACCCAGTACTTC.

V gene TRBV19 combines with J gene TRBJ2-4, with D possibly called TRBD1 or TRBD2 (5 bases each). CDR1 is LNHDA, CDR2 SQIVND, per germline (reference sequence). Trimming removed 3 bases at V and 1 base at J, with 19 bases between. CDR3 length: 18 amino acids. CDR3 nucleotide sequence: TGTGCCAGTAGTATTCGGGGTCGGGCAGGGCGCGCCAAAAACATTCAGTACTTC. This translates into CASSIRGRAGRAKNIQYF.

The chain links TRBV18 to TRBJ1-2; the match to TRBD1 covers 8 bases. CDR1 KGHSH and CDR2 LQKENI come from the germline V gene. The CDR3 contains 14 residues. After removal of 1 base from V and 6 bases from J, the junction contained 4 bases not matched to a gene. As DNA, the CDR3 is TGTGCCAGCTCACCACGGACAGGGAGTGATGGCTACACCTTC. It is translated as CASSPRTGSDGYTF.

This clonotype was seen at least ten times. The V gene is TRBV2, the J gene TRBJ1-1; D unclear. CDR1 and CDR2 from the germline V gene are SNHLY and FYNNEI. The CDR3 has 12 amino acids. Trimming took off 3 bases at V and 1 base at J, with 3 bases between the two ends. In DNA form, the CDR3 reads TGTGCCAGCAGTGACCAGAACACTGAAGCTTTCTTT. Translated: CASSDQNTEAFF.

The chain has TRBV7-7 and TRBJ2-7; unclear D gene. The CDR3 runs 13 residues. Trimming stripped 5 bases from V and 4 bases from J, with 12 bases between. The germline V gene encodes CDR1 SSHAT and CDR2 FNYEAQ (reference sequence). The DNA for the CDR3 is TGTGCCAGCAGCCACAGAAAGGGATACGAGCAGTACGTC. It translates to CASSHRKGYEQYV.

The V call is TRBV30, the J call TRBJ2-2, with D hard to call. This CDR3 spans 12 amino acids. V shed 1 base and J shed 13 bases, with 13 bases lying between them. The V gene's germline CDR1 is GTSNPN and CDR2 SVGIG (reference sequence). DNA for the CDR3: TGTGCCTGGAGTGCCCCGGAACGAGGGCTGTTTTTT. Translating gives CAWSAPERGLFF.

A few counts support this clonotype. This chain connects TRBV11-2 to TRBJ2-2; D gene ambiguous. The CDR3 sequence is 15 residues long. Trimming shortened V by 6 bases and J by 5 bases, and 16 bases separated the two germline ends. Germline V gene lookup returns CDR1 SGHAT and CDR2 FQNNGV. DNA of the CDR3: TGTGCCAGCAGGGAATACAAATCAAAGACCGGGGAGCTGTTTTTT. Its protein product is CASREYKSKTGELFF.

The chain links TRBV12-3 or TRBV12-4 to TRBJ2-3; 10 bases fit TRBD2. This CDR3 spans 19 amino acids. With V trimmed by 3 bases and J by 4 bases, 16 bases remained unmatched. The DNA of the CDR3 is TGTGCCAGCAGTTTTTGGAAGCTAGCGGGGGACCCGTGGTCAGATACGCAGTATTTT. This gives the protein CASSFWKLAGDPWSDTQYF.

This clonotype was counted a few times. The CDR3 DNA reads TGTGCCAGCAGTTACTCGATCCGACAGGGTTCAGATACGCAGTATTTT. Protein product: CASSYSIRQGSDTQYF. The chain combines TRBV6-5 with TRBJ2-3, with TRBD1 identical over 7 bases. V trimming: 0 bases; J trimming: 4 bases; junction bases outside the gene matches: 7. The CDR3 runs 16 residues. Germline CDR1 is MNHEY and CDR2 is SVGAGI.

This sequence joins TRBV3-1 and TRBJ1-6, with no clear D. The CDR3 loop spans 16 amino acids. Per germline, CDR1 LGHDT and CDR2 YNNKEL (reference sequence). V was pared by 4 bases and J by 7 bases, with 17 bases between. This CDR3 is CASSLRTTSLNSPLHF. In DNA, the CDR3 is TGTGCCAGCAGCCTAAGGACTACGTCTCTAAATTCACCCCTCCACTTT.

This clonotype has just a few counts. This chain uses TRBV6-2 or TRBV6-3 with TRBJ2-7; 8 bases are a match to TRBD1. CDR3 length: 16 amino acids. V trimming: 5 bases; J trimming: 1 base; junction bases outside the gene matches: 10. Germline CDR1 is MNHEY and CDR2 is SVGEGT. The CDR3 DNA sequence: TGTGCCAGCAGTCCCTCCCGCCGGACAGGGTCCTACGAGCAGTACGTC. It translates to CASSPSRRTGSYEQYV.

This clonotype was counted only a few times. The genes are TRBV10-1 and TRBJ1-5; D unclear. The germline gives CDR1 WNHNN, CDR2 SYGVQD (reference sequence). Trimming took 0 bases from V and 1 from J, leaving 10 bases between them. There are 16 residues in the CDR3. The CDR3 DNA reads TGCGCCAGCAGTGAGTCGAAGGAAGGGAGCAATCAGCCCCAGCATTTT. Protein product: CASSESKEGSNQPQHF.

At least ten counts were recorded for this clonotype. This sequence joins TRBV11-1 and TRBJ1-3; D not certain. CDR1 is SGHAT and CDR2 is FQDESV in the germline V gene (reference sequence). The CDR3 is 16 residues long. V lost 2 bases to trimming and J lost 1 base, with 12 bases between them. CDR3 amino acids: CASSLLSSGSGNTIYF. Written as DNA, the CDR3 is TGTGCCAGCAGCTTACTGTCATCGGGGTCTGGAAACACCATATATTTT.

This clonotype was counted at least ten times. This sequence joins TRBV12-3 or TRBV12-4 and TRBJ2-6; D gene uncertain. Trimming cost V 11 bases and J 1 base, with 9 bases left between them. There are 13 residues in the CDR3. The CDR3, as DNA: TGTGCCGGGCGAGGATCTGGGGCCAACGTCCTGACTTTC. Protein product: CAGRGSGANVLTF.

This clonotype came up a few times. V usage is TRBV27 and J usage is TRBJ2-4; D is perhaps TRBD1 (6 bases). V was clipped by 6 bases and J by 1 base, with 19 bases between them. The CDR3 totals 17 residues. Germline CDR1 MNHEY, CDR2 SMNVEV (reference sequence). Here the CDR3 reads CASRSETGTRAKNIQYF. DNA for the CDR3: TGTGCCAGCAGATCAGAAACAGGGACGAGGGCCAAAAACATTCAGTACTTC.

Ten or more counts support this clonotype. V usage is TRBV5-1 and J usage is TRBJ1-6; D gene ambiguous. This CDR3 is built from 15 residues. Germline V gene sequence: CDR1 SGHRS, CDR2 YFSETQ. Trimming shortened V by 4 bases and J by 0 bases, and 8 bases separated the two germline ends. CDR3 residues: CASSLETSYNSPLHF. The CDR3 coding sequence is TGCGCCAGCAGCCTAGAGACCTCCTATAATTCACCCCTCCACTTT.

This clonotype was detected many times. The chain has TRBV7-8 and TRBJ2-2; D is possibly TRBD1 or TRBD2 (5 bases each). CDR1 SGHVS and CDR2 FQNEAQ come from the germline V gene. The CDR3 is 15 amino acids. Between the trimmed V and J ends, which lost 7 bases and 2 bases, there was a span of 14 bases. The DNA for the CDR3 is TGTGCCAGCATCCTCGGGACGGCCAACACCGGGGAGCTGTTTTTT. It encodes CASILGTANTGELFF.

The chain employs TRBV7-3 and TRBJ2-2; 8 positions match TRBD2. V gave up 5 bases and J gave up 7 bases; unmatched junction bases: 12. Germline V lookup: CDR1 SGHTA, CDR2 FQGTGA. This CDR3 contains 16 residues. CDR3 sequence (DNA): TGTGCCAGCAGCCCTGTCCCACTTGCGGGGGGCGGGGAGCTGTTTTTT. Translated: CASSPVPLAGGGELFF.